The T cell receptor beta chain under discussion was sequenced for a study of T-cell reconstitution after alpha-beta-depleted transplantation in children. This clonotype was found a few times. Its antigen remains unidentified. This sample's TCRbeta library carried unique molecular identifier barcodes. TCRdb reanalysed the PCR reads using MiXCR and keeps one entry per CDR3 protein. Of around 960,000 distinct CDR3 sequences in the sample, about 31% are singletons; the top ten hold roughly 28%. CDR3 length equals 14 residues. The trim removed 8 bases at V and 3 bases at J, leaving 5 bases unmatched. Germline-derived CDR1 and CDR2 are MNHEY and SMNVEV (reference sequence). Study results and limitations: About two months after transplant, alpha-beta T cells reportedly came from several hundred expanded graft clones.

The receptor was isolated from a boy under two years old who had a stem cell transplant for SCID, so the T cells may come from the graft donor. The rearrangement links TRBV27 to TRBJ2-3; 10 bases are a match to TRBD2. The sample was PBMCs, mostly from graft donor cells, taken 360 days after TCRalphabeta/CD19-depleted stem cell transplant. CDR3 region: CASGAGGHTDTQYF. The DNA for the CDR3 is TGTGCCAGCGGAGCGGGGGGGCATACAGATACGCAGTATTTT.